This T cell receptor (beta chain) was documented in a study of blood T cell repertoires in COVID-19. Across the study: Sites in the United States, Italy and Spain provided acute and convalescent COVID-19 samples. Sources were T cells, B-cell-depleted T cells, or PBMCs; the material itself was cDNA or gDNA.

In Seattle, patients joined the study during active infection and were tracked longitudinally. The V segment lost 3 bases and the J segment 6 bases; nucleotides outside the gene matches: 5. CDR1 SGHTA and CDR2 FQGNSA come from the germline V gene. CDR3 length equals 14 residues. Original data processing: The assay estimated nucleated cells by amplifying reference gene primers. Produced via immunoSEQ multiplex PCR; TCRdb's table is partial and in-frame only. V and J calls and clone size come straight from that table; D and trimming were deduced from the DNA. The table shows 150,000 to 200,000 clones, with 85% to 90% occurring only once.

The sequenced sample was peripheral blood. The TCR originated in a woman aged 60 to 75 with COVID-19, enrolled during active disease. The V gene is TRBV7-2, the J gene TRBJ2-4, with 7 bases identical to TRBD2. The CDR3 sequence: CASSLVGGGNIQYF. The CDR3 DNA follows: TGTGCCAGCAGCTTGGTCGGCGGGGGAAACATTCAGTACTTC.